Each of the 30 T cell receptor beta chains below was sequenced from the same sample in a study of T cells after yellow fever vaccination. MiXCR, run by TCRdb on the 5' RACE reads, gives a single entry per CDR3 protein. The sample records 50,000 to 60,000 distinct CDR3 sequences, about 5.2% being singletons. This specimen was PBMCs, either bulk or a sorted T-cell subset (CD4+, CD8+, memory, or dextramer-sorted; not recorded which), taken on the day of the yellow fever booster vaccination. All receptors come from a man aged 18 to 29 who received the YFV17D yellow fever vaccine.

This clonotype was detected ten times or more. The chain joins TRBV5-1 to TRBJ2-1; D not certain. Germline V gives CDR1 SGHRS, CDR2 YFSETQ. The CDR3 covers 16 residues. Trimming removed 0 bases from V and 4 bases from J, with 14 bases in between. The CDR3 DNA sequence: TGCGCCAGCAGCTTGGCGCAACAGCTAGTTTACAATGAGCAGTTCTTC. Its protein is CASSLAQQLVYNEQFF.

This clonotype was observed many times. This chain joins TRBV11-2 and TRBJ1-2, with D perhaps matching TRBD1 (6 bases). Germline V gives CDR1 SGHAT, CDR2 FQNNGV. There are 16 residues in the CDR3. With 2 bases removed from V and 2 bases from J, the gap between germline ends came to 15 bases. The CDR3 DNA reads as TGTGCCAGCAGCTTACATCAGGGGCGGATAAACTATGGCTACACCTTC. Protein product: CASSLHQGRINYGYTF.

This clonotype was detected a few times. The CDR3 sequence: CASSYSSATYNEQFF. The DNA for the CDR3 is TGTGCCAGCAGTTACTCGTCAGCTACCTACAATGAGCAGTTCTTC. This chain uses TRBV6-6 with TRBJ2-1, with D uncertain. In germline, CDR1 is MNHNY, CDR2 SVGAGI (reference sequence). The V end was cut by 0 bases, the J end by 2 bases, with 8 bases between. The CDR3 extends over 15 amino acids.

This clonotype was counted only a few times. The chain has TRBV4-1 and TRBJ2-3; D is ambiguous. V was pared by 4 bases and J by 7 bases, with 21 bases between. The CDR3 loop spans 16 amino acids. Germline values: CDR1 MGHRA, CDR2 YSYEKL. Written as DNA, the CDR3 is TGCGCCAGCAGCCCCCTCACACAGATAGAGTCGAATACGCAGTATTTT. Its translation: CASSPLTQIESNTQYF.

The chain links TRBV5-5 to TRBJ1-1; D is possibly TRBD1 (5 bases). This CDR3 region has 14 residues. V lost 2 bases to trimming and J lost 4 bases, with 12 bases between them. Germline-derived CDR1 and CDR2 are SGHKS and YYEKEE (reference sequence). DNA of the CDR3: TGTGCCAGCAGCTTCTCTTGGGGCAGCACTGAAGCTTTCTTT. Amino acid sequence: CASSFSWGSTEAFF.

The table lists this clonotype with many counts. V and J are TRBV6-5 and TRBJ1-1; perhaps TRBD1 as D (6 bases). The CDR3 extends over 16 amino acids. The V and J ends lost 2 bases and 4 bases respectively, with 17 bases between them. Germline V gene lookup returns CDR1 MNHEY and CDR2 SVGAGI. CDR3 nucleotides: TGTGCCAGCAGTTACCCGGGGGGCGGGGGTGGCACTGAAGCTTTCTTT. Its protein product is CASSYPGGGGGTEAFF.

This clonotype was detected only a few times. V usage is TRBV4-3 and J usage is TRBJ2-1; D is ambiguous. Germline CDR1 reads LGHNA; CDR2 reads YSLEER. V was trimmed by 0 bases and J by 4 bases, leaving 10 bases between them. The CDR3 extends over 15 amino acids. The CDR3 spells CASSQDGSTYNEQFF. The DNA for the CDR3 is TGCGCCAGCAGCCAAGACGGCAGTACGTACAATGAGCAGTTCTTC.

V and J are TRBV6-1 and TRBJ1-5, with a weak D call TRBD1 (5 bases). V was shortened by 2 bases and J by 6 bases, with 11 bases between the two germline ends. The CDR3 runs 14 residues. Looked up from germline, CDR1 is MNHNS and CDR2 is SASEGT. This chain's CDR3 is CASSEIWGGQPQHF. CDR3 in DNA: TGTGCCAGCAGTGAAATTTGGGGGGGTCAGCCCCAGCATTTT.

As concerns this clonotype: A much bigger clone sits one base away, suggesting this may be a read error. This rearrangement joins TRBV28 to TRBJ1-5, with no clear D. In germline, CDR1 is MDHEN, CDR2 SYDVKM. The CDR3 has 13 amino acids. The CDR3 protein is CASSLLAGQPRHF. The CDR3 nucleotides read TGTGCCAGCAGTTTGCTCGCCGGTCAGCCCCGGCATTTT.

This clonotype has at least ten counts. The rearrangement links TRBV6-2 or TRBV6-3 to TRBJ1-6; D gene ambiguous. Germline assignment: CDR1 MNHEY and CDR2 SVGEGT. V lost 6 bases, J lost 6 bases, and 12 bases lay in between. The CDR3 sequence is 14 residues long. In nucleotides, the CDR3 is TGTGCCAGCAGCCTCCCTACGGGTAATTCACCCCTCCACTTT. Protein product: CASSLPTGNSPLHF.

There are many counts of this clonotype. The CDR3 DNA sequence: TGTGCCAGCAGCCAAGATCTCCGGTACACTGAAGCTTTCTTT. It codes for CASSQDLRYTEAFF. The V and J genes are TRBV4-2 and TRBJ1-1; D is uncertain. The CDR3 contains 14 residues. Germline CDR1 is LGHNA and CDR2 is YNFKEQ. Trimming removed 0 bases at V and 3 bases at J, with 8 bases between.

This chain uses TRBV27 with TRBJ1-1; weak D call: TRBD1 (5 bases). V was clipped by 7 bases and J by 5 bases, with 14 bases between them. The CDR3 runs to 13 residues. Germline loops: CDR1 MNHEY, CDR2 SMNVEV (reference sequence). CDR3 protein: CASTPQGWTEAFF. The CDR3 region has the DNA TGTGCCAGCACCCCCCAGGGTTGGACTGAAGCTTTCTTT.

The sample holds many counts of this clonotype. The rearrangement joins TRBV12-3 or TRBV12-4 to TRBJ1-5; D is unresolved. The germline V and J ends were trimmed by 8 bases and 5 bases, with 13 bases remaining between them. The CDR3 is made up of 13 amino acids. CDR3 residues: CASRASSDQPQHF. Here the CDR3 DNA reads TGTGCCAGCCGAGCCAGTTCGGATCAGCCCCAGCATTTT.

This clonotype came up a few times. The chain carries TRBV6-2 or TRBV6-3 and TRBJ2-5, with 8 bases lining up with TRBD1. The CDR3 is made up of 13 amino acids. V was clipped by 7 bases and J by 6 bases; unmatched bases: 7. Germline V CDR1 and CDR2: MNHEY, SVGEGT. CDR3: CASTARQGQTQYF. CDR3 DNA: TGTGCCAGCACCGCTCGACAGGGGCAGACCCAGTACTTC.

This clonotype was picked up a small number of times. The V and J genes are TRBV4-1 and TRBJ1-2, with a tentative D call TRBD1 (6 bases). Germline V gene sequence: CDR1 MGHRA, CDR2 YSYEKL. The CDR3 sequence is 14 residues long. V was cut by 3 bases and J by 4 bases, with 12 bases left in between. The CDR3 DNA reads as TGCGCCAGCAGCCACCAAGGACAGATCTATGGCTACACCTTC. It specifies CASSHQGQIYGYTF.

The chain carries TRBV27 and TRBJ1-1; TRBD1 matches at 9 bases. The CDR3 is 16 amino acids. V lost 3 bases, J lost 4 bases, and 9 bases stayed unmatched. CDR1 is MNHEY and CDR2 is SMNVEV in the germline V gene (reference sequence). This CDR3 reads CASSLQPGQGTTEAFF. The CDR3 coding sequence is TGTGCCAGCAGTTTGCAACCGGGACAGGGCACCACTGAAGCTTTCTTT.

There are many counts of this clonotype. CDR3: CASSLAREQYF. In DNA form, the CDR3 reads TGTGCCAGCAGCTTAGCGCGGGAGCAGTACTTC. V is TRBV7-6 and J is TRBJ2-7; D remains unclear. The CDR3 consists of 11 residues. The V and J ends lost 0 bases and 7 bases respectively, with 4 bases between them. The germline V gene has CDR1 SGHVS and CDR2 FNYEAQ. The entire variable domain, with the rest obtained from reference TRBV7-6 and TRBJ2-7, is as follows: GAGVSQSPRYKVTKRGQDVALRCDPISGHVSLYWYRQALGQGPEFLTYFNYEAQQDKSGLPNDRFSAERPEGSISTLTIQRTEQRDSAMYRCASSLAREQYFGPGTRLTVT.

This clonotype has more than one count but fewer than ten. A much larger clone is a single base away; this may be a read error. V usage is TRBV12-5 and J usage is TRBJ2-1; a possible D gene is TRBD2 (6 bases). The germline V gene has CDR1 LGHNT and CDR2 FRNRAP. The V gene lost 9 bases and the J gene lost 4 bases, with 16 bases spanning the gap. The CDR3 is made up of 14 amino acids. The CDR3 DNA is TGTGCTAGGGCCCCCCCCGGAGGGTACAATGAGCAGTTCTTC. It specifies CARAPPGGYNEQFF.

This clonotype occurred many times. The CDR3: CASSPLTGAQYEQYV. In DNA form, the CDR3 reads TGTGCCAGCAGCCCTCTGACAGGGGCGCAGTACGAGCAGTACGTC. The genes are TRBV6-5 and TRBJ2-7; 8 nucleotides match TRBD1. The length of the CDR3 is 15 residues. The J segment lost 4 bases and the V segment lost 6 bases, leaving 11 bases of the junction unmatched. Germline CDR1 and CDR2: MNHEY and SVGAGI.

This clonotype was counted between two and nine times. The chain has TRBV30 and TRBJ2-7, with 8 bases identical to TRBD2. In germline, CDR1 is GTSNPN, CDR2 SVGIG (reference sequence). V dropped 3 bases and J dropped 4; count of bases not matched to a gene: 5. The CDR3 has 13 residues. The CDR3: CAWSRGGAYEQYF. DNA of the CDR3: TGTGCCTGGAGCCGGGGGGGGGCGTACGAGCAGTACTTC.

This clonotype was seen many times. This chain connects TRBV7-9 to TRBJ1-6; D possibly corresponds to TRBD1 (6 bases). V lost 5 bases and J lost 10, with 15 bases in between. The CDR3 length is 14 residues. Germline CDR1 reads SEHNR; CDR2 reads FQNEAQ (reference sequence). Here the CDR3 DNA reads TGTGCCAGCAGCAAAACAGGGTTGGGCTCACCCCTCCACTTT. Protein: CASSKTGLGSPLHF. Drawing the rest from reference TRBV7-9 and TRBJ1-6, the complete variable domain is DTGVSQNPRHKITKRGQNVTFRCDPISEHNRLYWYRQTLGQGPEFLTYFQNEAQLEKSRLLSDRFSAERPKGSFSTLEIQRTEQGDSAMYLCASSKTGLGSPLHFGNGTRLTVT.

This clonotype was seen ten or more times. V and J are TRBV29-1 and TRBJ1-5, with D perhaps TRBD1 (5 bases). The CDR3 consists of 12 residues. The V end was cut by 6 bases, the J end by 11 bases, with 17 bases between. The germline CDR1 and CDR2 sequences are SQVTM and ANQGSEA. CDR3 DNA sequence: TGCAGCGTGGGTACGACAGCCCAGACCCAGCATTTT. Encoded protein: CSVGTTAQTQHF.

V and J are TRBV27 and TRBJ1-1; no clear D gene. The germline V and J ends were trimmed by 6 bases and 8 bases, with 16 bases remaining between them. The length of the CDR3 is 13 residues. Germline V gene lookup returns CDR1 MNHEY and CDR2 SMNVEV (reference sequence). CDR3 region: CASSYNSGVEAFF. The CDR3 DNA reads as TGTGCCAGCAGCTATAACTCCGGGGTAGAAGCTTTCTTT.

V is TRBV7-9 and J is TRBJ2-3, with D perhaps TRBD1 or TRBD2 (5 bases each). Germline loops: CDR1 SEHNR, CDR2 FQNEAQ (reference sequence). The CDR3 loop spans 11 amino acids. The V and J ends lost 11 bases and 6 bases respectively, with 12 bases between them. CDR3 DNA: TGTGCCTTGAGGGGAAGGGATACGCAGTATTTT. It translates to CALRGRDTQYF.

The chain combines TRBV11-2 with TRBJ2-7; the match to TRBD2 covers 10 bases. This CDR3 spans 16 amino acids. Trimming cost V 6 bases and J 0 bases; bases outside gene matches: 8. CDR1 is SGHAT, CDR2 FQNNGV, per germline. CDR3 sequence: CASRLSGGRISYEQYF. CDR3 nucleotides: TGTGCCAGCAGGCTTAGCGGGGGGCGGATCTCCTACGAGCAGTACTTC.

This clonotype was found many times. The chain carries TRBV12-3 or TRBV12-4 and TRBJ1-1; the D is unclear. The CDR3 is 15 residues long. V was pared by 3 bases and J by 4 bases, with 15 bases between. The CDR3 coding sequence is TGTGCCAGCAGTTTTCTTGACATCCCCTTCACTGAAGCTTTCTTT. It is translated as CASSFLDIPFTEAFF.

This clonotype was observed many times. This chain uses TRBV12-3 or TRBV12-4 with TRBJ2-7; no reliable D call. With 3 bases removed from V and 3 bases from J, the gap between germline ends came to 9 bases. There are 13 residues in the CDR3. In DNA form, the CDR3 reads TGTGCCAGCAGTTTGGGTCCCATCTACGAGCAGTACGTC. Protein product: CASSLGPIYEQYV.

This clonotype showed up many times. The chain couples TRBV6-1 to TRBJ2-5; 8 bases fit TRBD1. The J segment lost 0 bases and the V segment lost 2 bases, leaving 8 bases of the junction unmatched. Germline V CDR1 and CDR2: MNHNS, SASEGT. This CDR3 spans 17 amino acids. The CDR3 nucleotides are TGTGCCAGCAGTGAATGGGACAGGCCCACCTACCAAGAGACCCAGTACTTC. Translating gives CASSEWDRPTYQETQYF.

This clonotype has a count of ten or more. The chain has TRBV7-2 and TRBJ2-2; 9 bases line up with TRBD2. The length of the CDR3 is 14 residues. CDR1 is SGHTA, CDR2 FQGNSA, per germline. V trimming: 5 bases; J trimming: 7 bases; junction bases outside the gene matches: 5. The CDR3 here is CASSPRLAVGELFF. The CDR3 nucleotides read TGTGCCAGCAGCCCCCGACTAGCGGTCGGGGAGCTGTTTTTT.

This clonotype has ten or more counts. The chain employs TRBV4-3 and TRBJ1-2; D is ambiguous. Trimming stripped 0 bases from V and 7 bases from J, with 21 bases between. This CDR3 is 17 amino acids long. Germline loops: CDR1 LGHNA, CDR2 YSLEER. CDR3 region: CASSQDFLIRVSGGYTF. The DNA of the CDR3 is TGCGCCAGCAGCCAAGATTTCCTAATCCGGGTCTCGGGTGGCTACACCTTC.